This T cell receptor beta chain is from a study of memory CD4+ T cells and cytomegalovirus serostatus. Germline CDR1 MNHEY, CDR2 SVGAGI. The ends were cut back, 6 bases at V and 5 bases at J, with 14 bases in the middle. This CDR3 contains 13 residues. Assay: immunoSEQ multiplex PCR; the TCRdb copy retains only in-frame clones and omits some. The sample lists approximately 52,000 clones, 78% occurring once. Single viable CD3+CD4+CD8-CD45RO+ cells were sorted as the memory CD4+ T cells. The table lists this clone with a few counts. This TCR was sampled from an adult in good health and CMV-seronegative. The material sequenced was memory CD4+ T cells from blood. The chain combines TRBV6-5 with TRBJ2-7, with unresolved D. CDR3 sequence reads: CASSLNDKNEQYF. The CDR3 bases are TGTGCCAGCAGCCTCAACGACAAGAACGAGCAGTACTTC.